This is a list of T cell receptor beta chains from one sample in a study of cytomegalovirus exposure and HLA in healthy donors. Libraries were prepared by immunoSEQ multiplex PCR; TCRdb keeps only in-frame clonotypes and omits some of them. The sample consists of 150,000 or so clones, approximately 80% of them appearing once. The sequencing sample was made of PBMCs. The receptors were sampled from a male donor in good health and CMV-seronegative. CDR3s include the opening cysteine and the closing phenylalanine or tryptophan. A D gene is named only where the DNA matches it firmly. Part of the rows lack a size; the others show once, few, many or a class for expanded clones.

size: few; D: NA; V: TRBV5-1; J: TRBJ2-2; CDR3: CASSPGGNTGELFF; DNA: TGCGCCAGCAGCCCTGGGGGCAACACCGGGGAGCTGTTTTTT
size: NA; D: TRBD1; V: TRBV28; J: TRBJ1-2; CDR3: CASSLWGDRSLRGYTF; DNA: TGTGCCAGCAGTTTATGGGGGGACAGGTCCTTAAGGGGCTACACCTTC
size: NA; D: TRBD2; V: TRBV19; J: TRBJ2-2; CDR3: CAIRGTSGMNTGELFF; DNA: TGTGCCATAAGAGGGACTAGCGGGATGAACACCGGGGAGCTGTTTTTT
size: NA; D: NA; V: TRBV11-2; J: TRBJ1-2; CDR3: CASSLGRDGYTF; DNA: TGTGCCAGCAGCCTAGGGCGGGATGGCTACACCTTC
size: NA; D: TRBD2; V: TRBV19; J: TRBJ2-1; CDR3: CASRPGTSGAYNEQFF; DNA: TGTGCCAGTAGACCTGGGACTAGCGGGGCATACAATGAGCAGTTCTTC
size: NA; D: NA; V: TRBV5-1; J: TRBJ1-5; CDR3: CASRFSANSNQPQHF; DNA: TGCGCCAGCCGATTTTCTGCTAATAGCAATCAGCCCCAGCATTTT
size: few; D: NA; V: TRBV7-6; J: TRBJ2-3; CDR3: CASSLAKGGPQRTDTQYF; DNA: TGTGCCAGCAGCTTAGCGAAGGGAGGACCCCAACGCACAGATACGCAGTATTTT
size: NA; D: NA; V: TRBV30; J: TRBJ2-3; CDR3: CAWRQPDTQYF; DNA: TGTGCCTGGAGACAGCCCGATACGCAGTATTTT
size: NA; D: NA; V: TRBV11-2; J: TRBJ2-3; CDR3: CASSLPSPRGTQYF; DNA: TGTGCCAGCAGCTTACCTAGCCCCCGGGGTACGCAGTATTTT
size: NA; D: NA; V: TRBV30; J: TRBJ1-2; CDR3: CAWGGFGNYGYTF; DNA: TGTGCCTGGGGAGGGTTTGGAAACTATGGCTACACCTTC
size: NA; D: TRBD2; V: TRBV9; J: TRBJ2-7; CDR3: CASSTLAGGPVEQYF; DNA: TGTGCCAGCAGCACCTTAGCGGGAGGGCCCGTCGAGCAGTACTTC
size: NA; D: NA; V: TRBV6-5; J: TRBJ2-7; CDR3: CASSYSEKREQYF; DNA: TGTGCCAGCAGTTACTCGGAAAAGCGCGAGCAGTACTTC
size: NA; D: TRBD2; V: TRBV6-1; J: TRBJ2-7; CDR3: CASSLSGLDYEQYF; DNA: TGTGCCAGCAGTCTTAGCGGGCTTGACTACGAGCAGTACTTC
size: NA; D: NA; V: TRBV2; J: TRBJ1-1; CDR3: CASRQGSVNTEAFF; DNA: TGTGCCAGCAGGCAGGGGAGTGTGAACACTGAAGCTTTCTTT
size: NA; D: NA; V: TRBV4-3; J: TRBJ2-7; CDR3: CASSQVQGYEQYF; DNA: TGCGCCAGCAGCCAAGTACAGGGCTACGAGCAGTACTTC
size: once; D: TRBD2; V: TRBV29-1; J: TRBJ2-2; CDR3: CSGRGGAGGELFF; DNA: TGCAGCGGACGGGGGGGGGCCGGCGGGGAGCTGTTTTTT
size: NA; D: NA; V: TRBV5-1; J: TRBJ2-3; CDR3: CASSLTRDTQYF; DNA: TGCGCCAGCAGCCTGACTAGAGATACGCAGTATTTT
size: NA; D: TRBD1; V: TRBV29-1; J: TRBJ2-3; CDR3: CSVEGNRDRVSDTQYF; DNA: TGCAGCGTTGAGGGGAATCGGGACAGGGTATCGGATACGCAGTATTTT
size: NA; D: TRBD1; V: TRBV9; J: TRBJ2-1; CDR3: CASSPGQGLFEQFF; DNA: TGTGCCAGCAGCCCGGGACAGGGGCTTTTTGAGCAGTTCTTC
size: NA; D: NA; V: TRBV9; J: TRBJ1-2; CDR3: CASSPKEWLNYGYTF; DNA: TGTGCCAGCAGCCCAAAAGAATGGCTCAACTATGGCTACACCTTC
size: NA; D: NA; V: TRBV20-1; J: TRBJ1-4; CDR3: CSARDNEKLFF; DNA: TGCAGTGCCCGCGATAATGAAAAACTGTTTTTT
size: NA; D: NA; V: TRBV4-1; J: TRBJ1-1; CDR3: CASSHAGGDFEAFF; DNA: TGCGCCAGCAGCCATGCCGGCGGGGACTTTGAAGCTTTCTTT
size: NA; D: TRBD1; V: TRBV28; J: TRBJ1-3; CDR3: CASSTWTGAGNTIYF; DNA: TGTGCCAGCAGTACCTGGACAGGGGCTGGAAACACCATATATTTT
size: NA; D: TRBD2; V: TRBV7-6; J: TRBJ2-2; CDR3: CASRFSGRAAGELFF; DNA: TGTGCCAGCAGGTTTAGCGGGAGGGCCGCCGGGGAGCTGTTTTTT
size: few; D: TRBD1; V: TRBV6-5; J: TRBJ1-1; CDR3: CASKPDGQGGTEAFF; DNA: TGTGCCAGCAAACCCGATGGACAGGGGGGCACTGAAGCTTTCTTT
size: NA; D: TRBD1; V: TRBV7-8; J: TRBJ1-2; CDR3: CASSPRTGLNYGYTF; DNA: TGTGCCAGCAGCCCCAGGACAGGGCTTAACTATGGCTACACCTTC
size: NA; D: NA; V: TRBV7-9; J: TRBJ2-6; CDR3: CASSLQAGHTTSGANGLTF; DNA: TGTGCCAGCAGCTTACAGGCAGGGCATACAACCTCTGGGGCCAACGGCCTGACTTTC
size: few; D: TRBD2; V: TRBV29-1; J: TRBJ2-7; CDR3: CSVGRTSGSGSNEQYF; DNA: TGCAGCGTGGGCCGGACTAGCGGGAGTGGGTCCAACGAGCAGTACTTC
size: NA; D: NA; V: TRBV5-1; J: TRBJ2-1; CDR3: CASSAGPPSSNEQFF; DNA: TGCGCCAGCAGTGCGGGGCCCCCCTCTTCCAATGAGCAGTTCTTC
size: NA; D: TRBD2; V: TRBV5-4; J: TRBJ2-7; CDR3: CASSSGLLSYEQYF; DNA: TGTGCCAGCAGCTCGGGACTACTCTCCTACGAGCAGTACTTC
size: NA; D: NA; V: TRBV6-1; J: TRBJ1-5; CDR3: CASSSPPRGQPQHF; DNA: TGTGCCAGCAGTTCACCCCCCAGGGGTCAGCCCCAGCATTTT
size: NA; D: TRBD1; V: TRBV2; J: TRBJ2-7; CDR3: CASSVDRGHYEQYF; DNA: TGTGCCAGCAGTGTTGACAGGGGTCACTACGAGCAGTACTTC
size: few; D: NA; V: TRBV7-2; J: TRBJ1-3; CDR3: CASSRWTELEVTIYF; DNA: TGTGCCAGCAGCCGATGGACAGAGCTGGAAGTCACCATATATTTT
size: NA; D: TRBD1; V: TRBV5-1; J: TRBJ2-3; CDR3: CAKWDRGRLADTQYF; DNA: TGCGCCAAGTGGGACAGGGGGCGCTTGGCAGATACGCAGTATTTT
size: NA; D: NA; V: TRBV4-2; J: TRBJ2-4; CDR3: CASSLPLAGLGDIQYF; DNA: TGTGCCAGCAGCCTCCCCCTGGCGGGGTTAGGGGACATTCAGTACTTC
size: NA; D: NA; V: TRBV4-3; J: TRBJ2-2; CDR3: CASSQDWGRATGELFF; DNA: TGCGCCAGCAGCCAAGATTGGGGGCGGGCAACCGGGGAGCTGTTTTTT
size: NA; D: NA; V: TRBV6-1; J: TRBJ1-2; CDR3: CASSENPLSYGYTF; DNA: TGTGCCAGCAGTGAAAACCCCCTAAGCTATGGCTACACCTTC
size: NA; D: TRBD1; V: TRBV11-2; J: TRBJ1-2; CDR3: CASSWGQVIRGYTF; DNA: TGTGCCAGCAGCTGGGGACAGGTGATTCGTGGCTACACCTTC
size: few; D: TRBD1; V: TRBV10-3; J: TRBJ2-5; CDR3: CAISVQGGETQYF; DNA: TGTGCCATCAGTGTACAGGGGGGAGAGACCCAGTACTTC
size: NA; D: TRBD2; V: TRBV5-4; J: TRBJ2-1; CDR3: CASSLGSGSSYNEQFF; DNA: TGTGCCAGCAGCTTGGGCAGCGGGAGTTCCTACAATGAGCAGTTCTTC
size: NA; D: TRBD1; V: TRBV14; J: TRBJ1-1; CDR3: CASSPWTGALNTEAFF; DNA: TGTGCCAGCAGCCCCTGGACAGGGGCGTTGAACACTGAAGCTTTCTTT